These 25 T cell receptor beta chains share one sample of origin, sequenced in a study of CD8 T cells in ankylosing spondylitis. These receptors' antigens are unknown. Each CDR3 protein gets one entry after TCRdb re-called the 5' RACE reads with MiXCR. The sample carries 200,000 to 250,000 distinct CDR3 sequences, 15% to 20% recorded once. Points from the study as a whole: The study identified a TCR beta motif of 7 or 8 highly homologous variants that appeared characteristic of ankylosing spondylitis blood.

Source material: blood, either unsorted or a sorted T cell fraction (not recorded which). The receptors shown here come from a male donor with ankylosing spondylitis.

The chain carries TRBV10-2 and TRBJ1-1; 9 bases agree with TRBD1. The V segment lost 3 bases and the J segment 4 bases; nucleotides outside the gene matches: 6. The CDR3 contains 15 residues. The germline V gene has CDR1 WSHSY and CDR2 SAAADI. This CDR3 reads CASSDLVTGGTEAFF. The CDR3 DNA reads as TGCGCCAGCAGTGATTTGGTGACAGGGGGCACTGAAGCTTTCTTT.

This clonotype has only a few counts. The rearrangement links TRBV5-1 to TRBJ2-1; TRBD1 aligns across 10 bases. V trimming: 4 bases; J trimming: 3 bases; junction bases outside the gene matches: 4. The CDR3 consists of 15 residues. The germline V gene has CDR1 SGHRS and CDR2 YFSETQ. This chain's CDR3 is CASSLTGGHYNEQFF. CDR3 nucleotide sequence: TGCGCCAGCAGCCTGACAGGGGGCCACTACAATGAGCAGTTCTTC.

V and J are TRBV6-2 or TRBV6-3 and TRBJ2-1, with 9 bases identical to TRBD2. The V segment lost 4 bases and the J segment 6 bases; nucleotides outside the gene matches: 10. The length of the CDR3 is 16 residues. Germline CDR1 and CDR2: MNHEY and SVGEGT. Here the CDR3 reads CASSSQIAGDFNEQFF. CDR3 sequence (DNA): TGTGCCAGCAGTTCCCAAATAGCGGGAGATTTCAATGAGCAGTTCTTC.

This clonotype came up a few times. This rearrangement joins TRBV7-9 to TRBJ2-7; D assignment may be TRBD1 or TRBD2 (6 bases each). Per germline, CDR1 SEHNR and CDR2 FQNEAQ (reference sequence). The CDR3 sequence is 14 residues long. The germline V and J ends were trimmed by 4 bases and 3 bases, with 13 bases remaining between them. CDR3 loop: CASSSKGGFYEQYF. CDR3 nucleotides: TGTGCCAGCAGCTCCAAGGGGGGCTTCTACGAGCAGTACTTC.

The DNA for the CDR3 is TGTGCCAGCAGTACCAGAGAAAGTTCCTACGAGCAGTACTTC. This translates into CASSTRESSYEQYF. V gene TRBV2 combines with J gene TRBJ2-7; D unclear. The germline gives CDR1 SNHLY, CDR2 FYNNEI. The CDR3 totals 14 residues. V was shortened by 5 bases and J by 1 base, with 12 bases between the two germline ends.

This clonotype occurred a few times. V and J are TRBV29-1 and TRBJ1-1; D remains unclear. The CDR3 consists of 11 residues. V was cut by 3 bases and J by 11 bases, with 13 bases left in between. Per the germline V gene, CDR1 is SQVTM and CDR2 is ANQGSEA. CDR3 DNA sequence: TGCAGCGTTGACTTGGGTCTTGAGGCTTTCTTT. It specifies CSVDLGLEAFF.

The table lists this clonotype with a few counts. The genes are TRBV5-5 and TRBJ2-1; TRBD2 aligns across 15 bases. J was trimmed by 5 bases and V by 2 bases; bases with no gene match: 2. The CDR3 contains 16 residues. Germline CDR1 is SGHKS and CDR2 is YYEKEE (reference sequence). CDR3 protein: CASSLRTSGGDNEQFF. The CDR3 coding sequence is TGTGCCAGCAGCTTACGGACTAGCGGGGGGGACAATGAGCAGTTCTTC. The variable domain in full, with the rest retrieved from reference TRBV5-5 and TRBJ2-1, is DAGVTQSPTHLIKTRGQQVTLRCSPISGHKSVSWYQQVLGQGPQFIFQYYEKEERGRGNFPDRFSARQFPNYSSELNVNALLLGDSALYLCASSLRTSGGDNEQFFGPGTRLTVL.

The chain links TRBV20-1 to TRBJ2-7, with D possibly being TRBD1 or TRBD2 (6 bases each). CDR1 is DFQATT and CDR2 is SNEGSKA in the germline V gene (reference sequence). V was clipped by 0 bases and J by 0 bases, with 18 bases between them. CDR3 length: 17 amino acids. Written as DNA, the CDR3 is TGCAGTGCTAGAGATATCAGTTTGGGGGGCTCCTCCTACGAGCAGTACTTC. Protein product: CSARDISLGGSSYEQYF.

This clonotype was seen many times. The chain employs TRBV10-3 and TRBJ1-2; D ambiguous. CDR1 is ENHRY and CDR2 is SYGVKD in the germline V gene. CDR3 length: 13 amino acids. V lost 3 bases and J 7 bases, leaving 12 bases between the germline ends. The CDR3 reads CAISEIALPGYTF. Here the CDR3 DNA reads TGTGCCATCAGTGAAATCGCATTACCTGGCTACACCTTC.

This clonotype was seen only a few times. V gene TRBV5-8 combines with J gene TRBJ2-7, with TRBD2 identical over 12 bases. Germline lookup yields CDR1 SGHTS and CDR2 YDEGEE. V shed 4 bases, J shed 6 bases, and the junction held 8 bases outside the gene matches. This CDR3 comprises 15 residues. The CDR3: CASSQTSGSVSEQYF. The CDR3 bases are TGTGCCAGCAGCCAGACTAGCGGGAGTGTCAGCGAGCAGTACTTC.

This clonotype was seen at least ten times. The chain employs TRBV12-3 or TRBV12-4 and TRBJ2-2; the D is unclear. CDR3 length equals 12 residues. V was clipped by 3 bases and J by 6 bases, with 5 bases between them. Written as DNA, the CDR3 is TGTGCCAGCAGTTTGGGATCCGGGGAGCTGTTTTTT. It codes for CASSLGSGELFF.

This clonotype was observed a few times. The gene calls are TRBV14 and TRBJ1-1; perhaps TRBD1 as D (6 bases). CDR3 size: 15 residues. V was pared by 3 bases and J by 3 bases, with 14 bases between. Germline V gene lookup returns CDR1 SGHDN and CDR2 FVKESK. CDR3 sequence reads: CASSHAPGQYTEAFF. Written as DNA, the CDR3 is TGTGCCAGCAGCCACGCACCCGGACAGTACACTGAAGCTTTCTTT.

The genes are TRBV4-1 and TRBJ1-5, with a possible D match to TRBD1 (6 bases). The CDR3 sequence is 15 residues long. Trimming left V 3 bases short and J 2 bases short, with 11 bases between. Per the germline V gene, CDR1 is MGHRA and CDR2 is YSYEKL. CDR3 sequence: CASSQETGGNQPQHF. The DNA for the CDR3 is TGCGCCAGCAGCCAGGAGACAGGAGGCAATCAGCCCCAGCATTTT.

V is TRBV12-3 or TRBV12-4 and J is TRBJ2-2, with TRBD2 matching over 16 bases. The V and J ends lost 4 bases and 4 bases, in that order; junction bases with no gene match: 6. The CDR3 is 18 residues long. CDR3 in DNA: TGTGCCAGCAGTTCGGGACTAGCGGGGGGGCACGGCACCGGGGAGCTGTTTTTT. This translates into CASSSGLAGGHGTGELFF.

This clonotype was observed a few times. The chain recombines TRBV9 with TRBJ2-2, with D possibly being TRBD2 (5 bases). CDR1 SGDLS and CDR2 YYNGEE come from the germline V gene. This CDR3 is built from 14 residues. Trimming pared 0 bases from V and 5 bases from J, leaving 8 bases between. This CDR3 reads CASSVEGSTGELFF. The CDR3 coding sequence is TGTGCCAGCAGCGTAGAAGGGAGTACCGGGGAGCTGTTTTTT.

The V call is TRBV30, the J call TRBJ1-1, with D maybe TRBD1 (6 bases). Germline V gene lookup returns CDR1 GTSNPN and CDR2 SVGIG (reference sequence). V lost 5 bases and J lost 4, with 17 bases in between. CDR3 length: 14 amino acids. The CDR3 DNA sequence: TGTGCCTGGCGGGTGGGGGGCGCAGGCACTGAAGCTTTCTTT. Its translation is CAWRVGGAGTEAFF.

This CDR3 reads CAILQDYSYNSPLHF. The CDR3 DNA follows: TGTGCCATCTTACAGGACTACTCCTATAATTCACCCCTCCACTTT. The chain has TRBV2 and TRBJ1-6; possibly TRBD1 for D (5 bases). The germline V and J ends were trimmed by 10 bases and 0 bases, with 13 bases remaining between them. The CDR3 is 15 residues long. Germline loops: CDR1 SNHLY, CDR2 FYNNEI.

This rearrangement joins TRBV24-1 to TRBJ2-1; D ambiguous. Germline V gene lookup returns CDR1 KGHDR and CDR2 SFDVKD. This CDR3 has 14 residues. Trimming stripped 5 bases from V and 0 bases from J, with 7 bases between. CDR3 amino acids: CATSARDSYNEQFF. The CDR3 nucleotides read TGTGCCACCAGTGCCCGTGACTCCTACAATGAGCAGTTCTTC.

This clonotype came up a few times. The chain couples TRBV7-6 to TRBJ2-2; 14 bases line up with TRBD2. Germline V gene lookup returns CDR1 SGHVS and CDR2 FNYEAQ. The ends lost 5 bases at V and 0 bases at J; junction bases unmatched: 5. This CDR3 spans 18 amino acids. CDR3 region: CASSGGLAGGSNTGELFF. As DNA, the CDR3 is TGTGCCAGCAGCGGAGGACTAGCGGGGGGCTCGAACACCGGGGAGCTGTTTTTT.

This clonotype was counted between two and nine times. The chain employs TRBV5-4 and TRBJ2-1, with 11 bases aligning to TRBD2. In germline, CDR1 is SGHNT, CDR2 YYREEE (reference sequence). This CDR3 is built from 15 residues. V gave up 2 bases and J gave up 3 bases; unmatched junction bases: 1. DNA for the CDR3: TGTGCCAGCAGCTTTACTAGCGGGAGCTACAATGAGCAGTTCTTC. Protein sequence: CASSFTSGSYNEQFF.

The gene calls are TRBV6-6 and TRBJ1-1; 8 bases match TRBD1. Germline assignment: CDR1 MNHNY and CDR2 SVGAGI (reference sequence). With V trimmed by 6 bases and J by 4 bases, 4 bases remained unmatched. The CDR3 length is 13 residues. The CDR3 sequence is CASSWTGSTEAFF. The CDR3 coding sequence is TGTGCCAGCAGCTGGACAGGGAGCACTGAAGCTTTCTTT.

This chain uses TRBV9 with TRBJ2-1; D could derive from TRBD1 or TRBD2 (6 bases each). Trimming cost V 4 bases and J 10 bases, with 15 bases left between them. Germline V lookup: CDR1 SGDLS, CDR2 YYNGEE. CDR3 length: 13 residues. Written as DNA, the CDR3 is TGTGCCAGCAGCTGGAGTCTGGGGGGCGAGCAGTTCTTC. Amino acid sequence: CASSWSLGGEQFF.

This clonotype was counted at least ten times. The CDR3 DNA sequence: TGTGCCAGCAGCCAAGAGGGACAGGGCTACGAGCAGTACTTC. Translating it yields CASSQEGQGYEQYF. The chain combines TRBV3-1 with TRBJ2-7, with TRBD1 matching 9 bases. Trimming removed 0 bases from V and 3 bases from J; junction bases left unmatched: 0. Germline CDR1 is LGHDT and CDR2 is YNNKEL (reference sequence). This CDR3 comprises 14 residues.

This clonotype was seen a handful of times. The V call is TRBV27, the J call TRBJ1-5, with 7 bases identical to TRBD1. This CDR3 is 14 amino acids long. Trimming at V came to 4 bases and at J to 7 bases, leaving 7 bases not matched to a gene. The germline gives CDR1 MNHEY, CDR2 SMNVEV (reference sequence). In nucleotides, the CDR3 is TGTGCCAGCAGTTCAAGGACAGGTAACCAGCCCCAGCATTTT. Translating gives CASSSRTGNQPQHF.

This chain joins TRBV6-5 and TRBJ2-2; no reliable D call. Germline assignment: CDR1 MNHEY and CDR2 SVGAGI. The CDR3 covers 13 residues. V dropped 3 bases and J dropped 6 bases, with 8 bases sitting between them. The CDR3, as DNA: TGTGCCAGCAGTTATATGGGTGCCGGGGAGCTGTTTTTT. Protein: CASSYMGAGELFF.